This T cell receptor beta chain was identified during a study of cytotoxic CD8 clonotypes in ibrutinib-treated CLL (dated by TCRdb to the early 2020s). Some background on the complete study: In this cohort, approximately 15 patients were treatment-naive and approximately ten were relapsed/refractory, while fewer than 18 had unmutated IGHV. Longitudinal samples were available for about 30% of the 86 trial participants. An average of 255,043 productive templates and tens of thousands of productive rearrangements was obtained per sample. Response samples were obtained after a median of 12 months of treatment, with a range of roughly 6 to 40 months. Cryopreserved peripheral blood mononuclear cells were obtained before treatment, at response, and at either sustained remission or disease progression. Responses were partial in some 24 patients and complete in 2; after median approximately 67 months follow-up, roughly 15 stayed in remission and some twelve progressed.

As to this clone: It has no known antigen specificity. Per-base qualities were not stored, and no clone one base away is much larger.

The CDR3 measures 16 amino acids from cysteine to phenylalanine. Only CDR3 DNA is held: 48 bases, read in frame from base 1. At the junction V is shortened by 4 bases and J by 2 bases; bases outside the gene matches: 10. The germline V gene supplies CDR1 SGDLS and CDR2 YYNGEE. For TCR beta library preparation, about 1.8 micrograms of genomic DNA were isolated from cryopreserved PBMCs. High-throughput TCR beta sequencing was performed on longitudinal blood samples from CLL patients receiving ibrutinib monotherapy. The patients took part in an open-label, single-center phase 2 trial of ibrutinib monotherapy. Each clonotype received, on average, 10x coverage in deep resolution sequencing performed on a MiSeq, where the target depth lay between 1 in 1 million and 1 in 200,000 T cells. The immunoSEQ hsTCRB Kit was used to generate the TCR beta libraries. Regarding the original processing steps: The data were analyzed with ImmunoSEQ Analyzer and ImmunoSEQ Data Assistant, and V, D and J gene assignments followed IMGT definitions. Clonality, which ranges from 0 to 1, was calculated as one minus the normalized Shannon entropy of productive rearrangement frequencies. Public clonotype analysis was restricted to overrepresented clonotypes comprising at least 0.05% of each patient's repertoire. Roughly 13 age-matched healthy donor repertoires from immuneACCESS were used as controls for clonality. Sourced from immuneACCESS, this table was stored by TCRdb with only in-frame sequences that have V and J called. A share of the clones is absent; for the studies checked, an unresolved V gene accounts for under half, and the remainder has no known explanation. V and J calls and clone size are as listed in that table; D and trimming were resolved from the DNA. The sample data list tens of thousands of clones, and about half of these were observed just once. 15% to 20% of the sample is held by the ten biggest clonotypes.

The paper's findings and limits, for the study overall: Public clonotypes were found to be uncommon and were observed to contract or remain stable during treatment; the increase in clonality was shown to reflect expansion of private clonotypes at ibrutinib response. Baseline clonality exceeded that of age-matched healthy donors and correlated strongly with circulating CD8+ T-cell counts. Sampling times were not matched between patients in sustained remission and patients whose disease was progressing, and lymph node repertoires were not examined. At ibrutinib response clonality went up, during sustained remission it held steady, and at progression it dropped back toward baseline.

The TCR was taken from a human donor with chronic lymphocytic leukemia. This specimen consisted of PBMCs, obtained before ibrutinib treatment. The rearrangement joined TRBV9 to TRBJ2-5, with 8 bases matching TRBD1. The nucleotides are TGTGCCAGCAGCACGACGGTCACAGGGGGGCAAGAGACCCAGTACTTC. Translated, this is CASSTTVTGGQETQYF.